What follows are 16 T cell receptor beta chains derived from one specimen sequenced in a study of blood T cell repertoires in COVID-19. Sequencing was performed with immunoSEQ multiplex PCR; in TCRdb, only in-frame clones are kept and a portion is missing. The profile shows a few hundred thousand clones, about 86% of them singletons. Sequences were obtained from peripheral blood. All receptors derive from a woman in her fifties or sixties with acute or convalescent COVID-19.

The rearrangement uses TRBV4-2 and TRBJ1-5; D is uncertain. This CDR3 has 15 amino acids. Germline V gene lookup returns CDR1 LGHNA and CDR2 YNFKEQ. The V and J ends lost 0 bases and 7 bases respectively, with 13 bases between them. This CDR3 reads CASSQDRSFGQPQHF. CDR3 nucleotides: TGTGCCAGCAGCCAAGATCGGAGTTTCGGCCAGCCCCAGCATTTT.

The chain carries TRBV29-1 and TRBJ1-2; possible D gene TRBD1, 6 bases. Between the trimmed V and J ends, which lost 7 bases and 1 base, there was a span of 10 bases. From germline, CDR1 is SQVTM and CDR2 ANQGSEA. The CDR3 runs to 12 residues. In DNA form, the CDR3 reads TGCAGCGGGGGGGACAATAACTATGGCTACACCTTC. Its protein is CSGGDNNYGYTF. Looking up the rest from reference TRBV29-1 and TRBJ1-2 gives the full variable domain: SAVISQKPSRDICQRGTSLTIQCQVDSQVTMMFWYRQQPGQSLTLIATANQGSEATYESGFVIDKFPISRPNLTFSTLTVSNMSPEDSSIYLCSGGDNNYGYTFGSGTRLTVV.

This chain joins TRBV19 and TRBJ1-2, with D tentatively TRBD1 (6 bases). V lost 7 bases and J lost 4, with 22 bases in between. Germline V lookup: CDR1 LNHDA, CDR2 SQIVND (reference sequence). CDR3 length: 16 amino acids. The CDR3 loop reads CASTPTEGHGLYGYTF. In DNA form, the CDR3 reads TGTGCCAGTACCCCTACCGAGGGACACGGGCTCTATGGCTACACCTTC.

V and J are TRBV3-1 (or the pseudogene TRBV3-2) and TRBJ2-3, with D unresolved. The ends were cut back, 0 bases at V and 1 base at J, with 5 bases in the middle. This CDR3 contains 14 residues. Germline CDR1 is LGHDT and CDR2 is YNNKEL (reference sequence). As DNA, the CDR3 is TGTGCCAGCAGCCAAGATGTAGGCACAGATACGCAGTATTTT. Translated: CASSQDVGTDTQYF.

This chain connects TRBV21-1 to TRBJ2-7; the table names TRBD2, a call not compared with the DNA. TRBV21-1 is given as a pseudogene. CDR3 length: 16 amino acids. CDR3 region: CASSKGPGSRSYEQYF. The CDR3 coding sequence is TGTGCCAGCAGCAAAGGACCGGGGTCGAGGAGCTACGAGCAGTACTTC.

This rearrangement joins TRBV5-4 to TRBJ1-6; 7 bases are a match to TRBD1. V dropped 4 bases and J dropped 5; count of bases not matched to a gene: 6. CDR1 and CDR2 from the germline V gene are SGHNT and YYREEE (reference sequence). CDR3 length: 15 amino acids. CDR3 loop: CASSKGADHNSPLHF. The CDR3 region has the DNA TGTGCCAGCAGCAAGGGGGCGGACCATAATTCACCCCTCCACTTT.

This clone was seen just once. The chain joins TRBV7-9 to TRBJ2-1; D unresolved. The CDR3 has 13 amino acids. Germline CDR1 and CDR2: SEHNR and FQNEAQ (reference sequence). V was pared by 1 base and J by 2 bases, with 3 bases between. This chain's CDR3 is CASSLGTYNEQFF. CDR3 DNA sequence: TGTGCCAGCAGCTTAGGTACCTACAATGAGCAGTTCTTC.

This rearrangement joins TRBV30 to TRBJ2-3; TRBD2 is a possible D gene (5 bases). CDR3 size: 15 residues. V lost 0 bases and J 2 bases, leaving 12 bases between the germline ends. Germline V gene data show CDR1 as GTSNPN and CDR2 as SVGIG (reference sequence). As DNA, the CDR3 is TGTGCCTGGAGTGTAAGTAGCGAGATCACAGATACGCAGTATTTT. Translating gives CAWSVSSEITDTQYF.

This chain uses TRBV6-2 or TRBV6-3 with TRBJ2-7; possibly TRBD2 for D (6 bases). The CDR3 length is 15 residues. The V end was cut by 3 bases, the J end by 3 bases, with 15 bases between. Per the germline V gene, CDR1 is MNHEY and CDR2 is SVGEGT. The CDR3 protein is CASSYRGVGGYEQYF. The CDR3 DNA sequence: TGTGCCAGCAGTTATCGGGGCGTCGGGGGCTACGAGCAGTACTTC.

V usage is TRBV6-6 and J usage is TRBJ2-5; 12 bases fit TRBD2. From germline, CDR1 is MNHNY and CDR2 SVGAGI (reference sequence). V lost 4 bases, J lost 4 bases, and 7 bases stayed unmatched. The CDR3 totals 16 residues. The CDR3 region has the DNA TGTGCCAGCAGTTCGCTAGCGGGGGGGCCAAGAGAGACCCAGTACTTC. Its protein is CASSSLAGGPRETQYF.

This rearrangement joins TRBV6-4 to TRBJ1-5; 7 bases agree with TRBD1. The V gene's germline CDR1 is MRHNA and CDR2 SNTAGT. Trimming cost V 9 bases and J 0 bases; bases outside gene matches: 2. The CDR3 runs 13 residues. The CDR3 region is CARGGLSNQPQHF. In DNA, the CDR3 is TGTGCCAGAGGGGGCCTTAGCAATCAGCCCCAGCATTTT.

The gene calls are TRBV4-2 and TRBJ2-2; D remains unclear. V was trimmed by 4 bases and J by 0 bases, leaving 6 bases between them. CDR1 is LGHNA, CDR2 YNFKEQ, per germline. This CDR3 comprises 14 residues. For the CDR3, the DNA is TGTGCCAGCAGCCCAGCGTCGAACACCGGGGAGCTGTTTTTT. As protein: CASSPASNTGELFF.

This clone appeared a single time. The CDR3 is CASSFAPVYNSPLHF. Written as DNA, the CDR3 is TGTGCCAGCAGTTTTGCGCCCGTGTATAATTCACCCCTCCACTTT. The genes are TRBV27 and TRBJ1-6, with unresolved D. The germline V and J ends were trimmed by 3 bases and 4 bases, with 10 bases remaining between them. The CDR3 consists of 15 residues. The V gene's germline CDR1 is MNHEY and CDR2 SMNVEV (reference sequence).

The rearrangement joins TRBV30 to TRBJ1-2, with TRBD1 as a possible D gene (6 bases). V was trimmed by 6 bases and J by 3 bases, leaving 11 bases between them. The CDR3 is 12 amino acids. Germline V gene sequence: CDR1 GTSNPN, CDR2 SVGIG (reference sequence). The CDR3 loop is CACAGADYGYTF. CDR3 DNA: TGTGCCTGTGCAGGGGCGGACTATGGCTACACCTTC. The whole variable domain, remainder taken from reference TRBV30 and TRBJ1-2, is SQTIHQWPATLVQPVGSPLSLECTVEGTSNPNLYWYRQAAGRGLQLLFYSVGIGQISSEVPQNLSASRPQDRQFILSSKKLLLSDSGFYLCACAGADYGYTFGSGTRLTVV.

The CDR3 is CASSLLAGGTVGDTQYF. CDR3 sequence (DNA): TGTGCCAGCAGCCTCCTAGCGGGGGGGACGGTCGGGGATACGCAGTATTTT. The chain combines TRBV7-2 with TRBJ2-3; 12 bases align to TRBD2. This CDR3 is built from 17 residues. The ends lost 5 bases at V and 6 bases at J; junction bases unmatched: 12. Germline V lookup: CDR1 SGHTA, CDR2 FQGNSA.

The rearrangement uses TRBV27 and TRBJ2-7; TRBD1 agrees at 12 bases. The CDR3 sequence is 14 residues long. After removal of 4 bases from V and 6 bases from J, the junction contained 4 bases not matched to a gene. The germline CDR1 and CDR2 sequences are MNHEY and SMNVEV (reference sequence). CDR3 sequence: CASSSGDRGLEQYF. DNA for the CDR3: TGTGCCAGCAGTTCGGGGGACAGGGGGCTCGAGCAGTACTTC.